This T cell receptor (beta chain) originates from a study of shared clonotypes between healthy human individuals. The CDR3 sequence is 11 residues long. Trimming removed 0 bases from V and 10 bases from J, with 7 bases in between. Germline CDR1 reads DFQATT; CDR2 reads SNEGSKA (reference sequence). In the naive CD8 group, cells lacked CD45RO and were positively selected for CCR7, so terminally differentiated effector memory CD45RA+ cells were left out. Generated by immunoSEQ multiplex PCR, the TCRdb table keeps only in-frame clones and is missing some. Of roughly 2,000,000 clones listed, approximately 94% are singletons.

The gene calls are TRBV20-1 and TRBJ2-4; D not resolved. The TCR comes from a man between 18 and 29 years old in good health. Sequenced input: naive CD8+ T cells sorted from blood. The CDR3 nucleotides read TGCAGTGCTAGAGATGGGTTAATTCAGTACTTC. It codes for CSARDGLIQYF.